This record concerns one TCR beta chain sequence. The antigen remains undetermined. This sample is part of a study of cytomegalovirus exposure and HLA in healthy donors. Study-level results: In a later analysis, most CMV-associated TCR beta chains appeared HLA-restricted. In a later analysis, HLA-C alleles had the fewest associated TCRs, DRB1 alleles the most.

It was with 60 Vbeta and 13 Jbeta primers that the PCR ran. Generated by immunoSEQ multiplex PCR, the TCRdb table keeps only in-frame clones and is missing some. The table shows about 160,000 clones, with roughly 73% occurring only once. Input material: PBMCs. This TCR derives from a woman younger than 45 in good health and CMV-seronegative.

This CDR3 is CASSQGHPSSYEQYF. CDR3 in DNA: TGTGCCAGCAGCCAGGGACACCCGAGCTCCTACGAGCAGTACTTC. The chain couples TRBV7-2 to TRBJ2-7, with D maybe TRBD1 (6 bases). This CDR3 has 15 amino acids. V was trimmed by 5 bases and J by 0 bases, leaving 14 bases between them. CDR1 and CDR2 (germline): SGHTA, FQGNSA.